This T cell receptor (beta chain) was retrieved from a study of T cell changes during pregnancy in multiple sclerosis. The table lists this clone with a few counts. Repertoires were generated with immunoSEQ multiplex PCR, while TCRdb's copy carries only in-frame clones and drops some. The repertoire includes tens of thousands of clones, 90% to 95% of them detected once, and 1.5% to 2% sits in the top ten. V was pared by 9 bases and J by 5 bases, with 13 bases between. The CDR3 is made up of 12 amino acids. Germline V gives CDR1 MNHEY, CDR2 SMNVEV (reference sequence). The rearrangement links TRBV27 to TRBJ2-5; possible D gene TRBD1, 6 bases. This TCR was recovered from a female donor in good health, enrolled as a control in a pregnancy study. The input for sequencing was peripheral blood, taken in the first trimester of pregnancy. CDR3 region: CARPGVGETQYF. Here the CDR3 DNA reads TGTGCCAGACCAGGGGTGGGGGAGACCCAGTACTTC.